These 10 T cell receptor beta chains share one sample of origin, sequenced in a study of metastatic and nonmetastatic thyroid tumors. From the PCR reads, TCRdb re-called clones with MiXCR. The sample shows 25,000 to 35,000 clones, roughly 30% of them seen only once. Until they underwent thyroid surgery, no patient had received any treatment. The specimen was blood. Source of these receptors: a female donor with papillary thyroid cancer or a benign thyroid nodule (not recorded which). Some clones in this sample may be carry-over from other donors' samples.

At least ten counts were recorded for this clone. This chain connects TRBV11-2 to TRBJ2-2; 8 bases map to TRBD1. Germline CDR1 and CDR2: SGHAT and FQNNGV. The CDR3 consists of 16 residues. Trimming took 2 bases from V and 4 from J; bases not matched to a gene: 6. The CDR3: CASSLMDRVPTGELFF. The CDR3 nucleotides are TGTGCCAGCAGCTTAATGGACAGGGTCCCCACCGGGGAGCTGTTTTTT. The full variable domain, completed using reference TRBV11-2 and TRBJ2-2, is EAGVAQSPRYKIIEKRQSVAFWCNPISGHATLYWYQQILGQGPKLLIQFQNNGVVDDSQLPKDRFSAERLKGVDSTLKIQPAKLEDSAVYLCASSLMDRVPTGELFFGEGSRLTVL.

V gene TRBV7-3 combines with J gene TRBJ2-2, with D possibly being TRBD1 (6 bases). V gave up 5 bases and J gave up 7 bases, with 14 bases separating them. Germline CDR1 SGHTA, CDR2 FQGTGA. This CDR3 has 14 amino acids. The CDR3 region has the DNA TGTGCCAGCAGCGCGACAGGATTGCGCGGGGAGCTGTTTTTT. It is translated as CASSATGLRGELFF.

Only a few counts were recorded for this clone. The rearrangement links TRBV12-3 or TRBV12-4 to TRBJ2-1; TRBD2 matches at 9 bases. The CDR3 runs 17 residues. Trimming at V came to 7 bases and at J to 6 bases, leaving 16 bases not matched to a gene. CDR3 nucleotides: TGTGCCAGCAATATCTACCGCCTAGCGGGACCCACCAATGAGCAGTTCTTC. Protein: CASNIYRLAGPTNEQFF.

Of note for this clone: The junction departs from germline at one end; a sequencing error may be responsible. In DNA, the CDR3 is TGTGCCATCAGCTTAGGGGACACAGATACGCAGTATTTT. This gives the protein CAISLGDTDTQYF. The chain couples TRBV11-3 to TRBJ2-3, with a possible D match to TRBD1 (5 bases). CDR1 is SGHNT and CDR2 is YENEEA in the germline V gene. The CDR3 is made up of 13 amino acids.

Only a few counts were recorded for this clone. The chain couples TRBV7-9 to TRBJ2-1; D uncertain. This CDR3 has 14 amino acids. CDR1 and CDR2 (germline): SEHNR, FQNEAQ (reference sequence). V was shortened by 0 bases and J by 4 bases, with 7 bases between the two germline ends. The chain's CDR3 is CASSLAAVYNEQFF. The CDR3 nucleotides read TGTGCCAGCAGCTTAGCTGCAGTATACAATGAGCAGTTCTTC.

This clone is medium-sized in the sample. V gene TRBV6-4 combines with J gene TRBJ2-1; 9 positions agree with TRBD2. V was clipped by 4 bases and J by 3 bases; unmatched bases: 4. CDR3 length: 15 residues. Germline assignment: CDR1 MRHNA and CDR2 SNTAGT. The DNA of the CDR3 is TGTGCCAGCAGTGTGTCTAGCGGGAACTACAATGAGCAGTTCTTC. This encodes CASSVSSGNYNEQFF.

This clone has more than one count but fewer than ten. This chain uses TRBV6-1 with TRBJ2-1; D gene ambiguous. The CDR3 runs 14 residues. Germline CDR1 reads MNHNS; CDR2 reads SASEGT. The V and J ends lost 4 bases and 3 bases respectively, with 10 bases between them. This CDR3 reads CASSVFDGYNEQFF. CDR3 nucleotide sequence: TGTGCCAGCAGTGTATTTGACGGCTACAATGAGCAGTTCTTC.

This clone showed up just a few times. This sequence joins TRBV6-5 and TRBJ1-1, with 10 nucleotides matching TRBD1. The CDR3 length is 18 residues. V shed 3 bases, J shed 0 bases, and the junction held 10 bases outside the gene matches. Germline CDR1 reads MNHEY; CDR2 reads SVGAGI. This CDR3 reads CASSYNHGTGAMNTEAFF. The CDR3 DNA follows: TGTGCCAGCAGTTATAACCATGGGACAGGGGCTATGAACACTGAAGCTTTCTTT.

The chain combines TRBV30 with TRBJ1-2, with TRBD1 as a possible D gene (5 bases). CDR3 length equals 13 residues. Germline CDR1 GTSNPN, CDR2 SVGIG (reference sequence). The V and J ends lost 4 bases and 2 bases respectively, with 11 bases between them. CDR3 residues: CAWMTGRNYGYTF. The CDR3 DNA reads as TGTGCCTGGATGACGGGACGGAACTATGGCTACACCTTC.

Comments on this clone: At the DNA level, this CDR3 is encoded by other sequences in the same sample as well. The chain combines TRBV20-1 with TRBJ2-2, with 8 bases that match TRBD2. V lost 3 bases to trimming and J lost 2 bases; unmatched junction nucleotides: 2. CDR1 is DFQATT, CDR2 SNEGSKA, per germline (reference sequence). The CDR3 spans 14 residues. For the CDR3, the DNA is TGCAGTGCTAGGGCGGGGGGTAACACCGGGGAGCTGTTTTTT. Translation gives CSARAGGNTGELFF.